There are a few counts of the clone carrying this T cell receptor beta chain. This entry comes from a study of control samples from healthy donors and cancer patients. This CDR3 is built from 15 residues. The ends were cut back, 5 bases at V and 6 bases at J, with 18 bases in the middle. Germline values: CDR1 SGHTA, CDR2 FQGNSA. Libraries were prepared by immunoSEQ multiplex PCR; TCRdb keeps only in-frame clonotypes and omits some of them. The top ten clones hold roughly 9.8% of a sample with about 92,000 clones, almost 85% of them seen once. The sequencing input was blood. The sequence was collected from a woman aged 60 to 75 in good health. The chain couples TRBV7-2 to TRBJ2-3, with TRBD2 as a possible D gene (6 bases). The CDR3 spells CASSPQGLAPDTQYF. CDR3 in DNA: TGTGCCAGCAGCCCCCAGGGACTGGCCCCGGATACGCAGTATTTT.